The clone carrying this TCR beta chain appeared many times. For repertoire sequencing, the TCR beta CDR3 regions were amplified from RNA transcripts. HTBI-primed RT-PCR formed the first round, and a multiplex PCR formed the second. TCRdb called the multiplex PCR reads again in MiXCR, with one record for every CDR3 protein. The profile shows about 230,000 distinct CDR3 sequences, 45% of them singletons. The data originate from a study of Graves' ophthalmopathy and Graves' hyperthyroidism. The sequence derives from an adult man with Graves' ophthalmopathy. Sequencing was done on a sample of peripheral blood.

The CDR3 loop reads CASSLGTSGSGANVLTF. DNA for the CDR3: TGCGCCAGCAGCTTGGGGACTAGCGGCTCTGGGGCCAACGTCCTGACTTTC. The genes are TRBV5-1 and TRBJ2-6, with TRBD2 identical over 10 bases. The CDR3 loop spans 17 amino acids. Trimming at V came to 0 bases and at J to 0 bases, leaving 0 bases not matched to a gene. The V gene's germline CDR1 is SGHRS and CDR2 YFSETQ.